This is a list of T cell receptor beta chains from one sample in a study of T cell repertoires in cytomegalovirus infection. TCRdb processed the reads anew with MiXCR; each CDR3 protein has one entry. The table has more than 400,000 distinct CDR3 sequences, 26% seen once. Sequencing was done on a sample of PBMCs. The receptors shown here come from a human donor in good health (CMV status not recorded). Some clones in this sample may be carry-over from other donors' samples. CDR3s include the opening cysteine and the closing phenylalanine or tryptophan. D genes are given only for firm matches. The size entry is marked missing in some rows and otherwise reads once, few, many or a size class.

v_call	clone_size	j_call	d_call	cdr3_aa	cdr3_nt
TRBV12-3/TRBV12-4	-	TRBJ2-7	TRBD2	CASSLGRETLDSYEQYF	TGTGCCAGCAGCCTCGGGCGGGAGACGCTTGATTCCTACGAGCAGTACTTC
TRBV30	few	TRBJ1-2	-	CAWSTGLPPPGYTF	TGTGCCTGGAGTACTGGACTTCCCCCGCCTGGCTACACCTTC
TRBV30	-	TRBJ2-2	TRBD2	CAWSPLAGAGELFF	TGTGCCTGGAGTCCCTTAGCGGGAGCCGGGGAGCTGTTTTTT
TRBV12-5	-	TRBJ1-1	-	CASGLVVFEGATEAFF	TGTGCTAGTGGTTTGGTGGTATTCGAAGGAGCTACTGAAGCTTTCTTT
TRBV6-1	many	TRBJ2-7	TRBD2	CASSEGTSGSYEQYF	TGTGCCAGCAGTGAGGGGACTAGCGGCTCCTACGAGCAGTACTTC
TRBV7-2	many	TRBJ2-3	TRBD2	CASSSLAGGFTDTQYF	TGTGCCAGCAGCTCCCTGGCGGGAGGGTTCACAGATACGCAGTATTTT
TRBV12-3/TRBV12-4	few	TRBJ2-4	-	CASSQDRAKNIQYF	TGTGCCAGCAGTCAGGACAGAGCCAAAAACATTCAGTACTTC
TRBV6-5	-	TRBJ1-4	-	CASTRRGYNEKLFF	TGTGCCAGCACCAGGAGAGGGTATAATGAAAAACTGTTTTTT
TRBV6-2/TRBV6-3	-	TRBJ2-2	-	CASLSGGDTGELFF	TGTGCCAGTTTGAGCGGAGGGGATACCGGGGAGCTGTTTTTT
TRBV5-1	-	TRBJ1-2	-	CASSPGTELLVEYGYTF	TGCGCCAGCAGCCCCGGGACGGAACTACTAGTTGAGTATGGCTACACCTTC
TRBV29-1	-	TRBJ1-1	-	CSAIKQGNTEAFF	TGCAGCGCCATAAAACAGGGAAACACTGAAGCTTTCTTT
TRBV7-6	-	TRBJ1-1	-	CASSLVTGTLEAFF	TGTGCCAGCAGCTTAGTAACCGGGACTCTGGAAGCTTTCTTT
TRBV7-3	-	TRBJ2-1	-	CASSLNGAGEQFF	TGTGCCAGCAGCCTCAACGGGGCGGGTGAGCAGTTCTTC
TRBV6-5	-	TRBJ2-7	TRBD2	CASSSTAGEVREQYF	TGTGCCAGCAGTTCCACCGCGGGAGAGGTGAGAGAGCAGTACTTC
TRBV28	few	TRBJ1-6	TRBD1	CASSSPGQGDSPLHF	TGTGCCAGCAGTTCCCCGGGACAGGGGGATTCACCCCTCCACTTT
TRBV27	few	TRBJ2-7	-	CASSLGASAYEQYF	TGTGCCAGCAGTTTAGGGGCTAGCGCCTACGAGCAGTACTTC
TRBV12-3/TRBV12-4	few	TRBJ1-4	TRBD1	CASSLGTGGEKLFF	TGTGCCAGCAGTTTGGGGACAGGGGGGGAAAAACTGTTTTTT
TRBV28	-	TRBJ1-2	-	CASSLELGYGYTF	TGTGCCAGCAGTTTAGAGCTTGGATATGGCTACACCTTC
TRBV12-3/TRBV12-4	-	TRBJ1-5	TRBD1	CASSLGSGGSQPQHF	TGTGCCAGCAGTTTAGGATCAGGGGGTAGCCAGCCCCAGCATTTT
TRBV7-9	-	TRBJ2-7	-	CASPEQYF	TGTGCCAGCCCCGAGCAGTACTTC
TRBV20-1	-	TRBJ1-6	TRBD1	CSARGDRGYNSPLHF	TGCAGTGCTAGAGGGGACAGGGGCTATAATTCACCCCTCCACTTT
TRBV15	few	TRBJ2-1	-	CATSGEPNQVYNEQFF	TGTGCCACCAGCGGGGAGCCTAATCAGGTCTACAATGAGCAGTTCTTC
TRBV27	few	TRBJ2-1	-	CASSPFPGAQTGGYNEQFF	TGTGCCAGCAGTCCCTTTCCCGGGGCCCAAACCGGGGGTTACAATGAGCAGTTCTTC
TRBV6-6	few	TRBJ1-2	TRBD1	CASSQTWTGNRYGYTF	TGTGCCAGCAGTCAGACATGGACAGGGAACCGGTATGGCTACACCTTC
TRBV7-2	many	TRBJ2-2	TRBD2	CASSLERLAGLPGELFF	TGTGCCAGCAGCTTAGAGCGACTAGCGGGCCTCCCCGGGGAGCTGTTTTTT
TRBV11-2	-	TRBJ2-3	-	CASSLWRVTDTQYF	TGTGCCAGCAGCTTATGGCGGGTCACAGATACGCAGTATTTT
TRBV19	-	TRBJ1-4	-	CASRDPGEKLFF	TGTGCCAGTAGGGATCCTGGCGAAAAACTGTTTTTT
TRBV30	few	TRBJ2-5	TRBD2	CAWSGGRGRETQYF	TGTGCCTGGAGCGGCGGGAGGGGGCGAGAGACCCAGTACTTC
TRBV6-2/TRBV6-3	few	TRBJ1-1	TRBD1	CASSSVGQGVRNTEAFF	TGTGCCAGCAGTTCAGTCGGACAGGGGGTACGGAACACTGAAGCTTTCTTT
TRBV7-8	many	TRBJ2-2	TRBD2	CASSFRLAHAGELFF	TGTGCCAGCAGCTTTCGACTAGCCCACGCAGGGGAGCTGTTTTTT
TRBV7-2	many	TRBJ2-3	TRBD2	CASSLDPVRSGLAGGSSTDTQYF	TGTGCCAGCAGCTTAGATCCCGTAAGATCGGGACTAGCGGGAGGTTCTAGCACAGATACGCAGTATTTT
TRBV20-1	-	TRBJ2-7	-	CSGGLLGPYEQYF	TGCAGTGGGGGGCTCCTGGGACCCTACGAGCAGTACTTC
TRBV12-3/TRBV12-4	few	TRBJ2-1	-	CASSLGGTRIYNEQFF	TGTGCCAGCAGTTTAGGGGGGACTCGGATTTACAATGAGCAGTTCTTC
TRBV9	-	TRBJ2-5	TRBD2	CASSGDGRGRATETQYF	TGTGCCAGCAGCGGGGACGGTCGCGGGAGGGCCACAGAGACCCAGTACTTC
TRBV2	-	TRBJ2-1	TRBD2	CASSEIRAGTYNEQFF	TGTGCCAGCAGTGAGATTCGAGCGGGAACCTACAATGAGCAGTTCTTC
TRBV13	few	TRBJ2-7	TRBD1	CASARDRGAYEQYF	TGTGCCAGCGCGCGGGACAGGGGGGCCTACGAGCAGTACTTC
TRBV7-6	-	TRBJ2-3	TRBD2	CASSLESAAGENQYF	TGTGCCAGCAGCTTAGAAAGCGCAGCGGGAGAAAATCAGTATTTT
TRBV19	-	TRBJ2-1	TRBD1	CASTIDRGSYNEQFF	TGTGCCAGTACCATCGACAGGGGCTCCTACAATGAGCAGTTCTTC
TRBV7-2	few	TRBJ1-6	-	CASSLALGADYNSPLHF	TGTGCCAGCAGCTTAGCGCTGGGGGCGGACTATAATTCACCCCTCCACTTT
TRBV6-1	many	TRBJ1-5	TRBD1	CASSGRQGGQPQHF	TGTGCCAGCAGTGGCAGACAGGGAGGACAGCCCCAGCATTTT
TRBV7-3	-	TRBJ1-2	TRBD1	CASSLTPDRGRSYGYTF	TGTGCCAGCAGCTTAACGCCGGACAGGGGGCGCAGCTATGGCTACACCTTC
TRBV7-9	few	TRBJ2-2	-	CASSGRNLPNTGELFF	TGTGCCAGCAGCGGGAGAAATCTTCCGAACACCGGGGAGCTGTTTTTT
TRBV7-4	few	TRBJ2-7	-	CASSPRDGTYEQYF	TGTGCCAGCAGCCCGAGGGACGGCACCTACGAGCAGTACTTC
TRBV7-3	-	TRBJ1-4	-	CASSLKFLDVGEKLFF	TGTGCCAGCAGCTTAAAATTCCTAGACGTAGGTGAAAAACTGTTTTTT